The source of this T cell receptor (beta chain) is a study of CD8+CD57+ T cells in acquired aplastic anemia. Profiling that covered TCR beta VDJ and CDR3 relied on genomic DNA as its template. TCRdb analysed the reads with MiXCR anew, one entry per CDR3 protein. The sample gives about 180,000 distinct CDR3 sequences, 45% to 55% of which show up once; roughly 1.2% is in the top ten. The patients chosen for sequencing had shown expansion of CD8+CD57+ cells (detected by flow cytometry). This clonotype was recorded at least ten times. There are 15 residues in the CDR3. Germline V gene sequence: CDR1 LGHNA, CDR2 YNFKEQ. V was pared by 3 bases and J by 5 bases, with 3 bases of the junction left unmatched.

The V gene is TRBV4-2, the J gene TRBJ2-2; TRBD1 matches at 10 bases. This clonotype was sampled from a human donor with aplastic anemia. The sequencing sample was made of sorted CD4+, CD8+, or CD8+CD57+ T cells (not recorded which) from PBMCs. The DNA for the CDR3 is TGTGCCAGCAGCCACCCGGGACAGGGGACCGGGGAGCTGTTTTTT. It encodes CASSHPGQGTGELFF.